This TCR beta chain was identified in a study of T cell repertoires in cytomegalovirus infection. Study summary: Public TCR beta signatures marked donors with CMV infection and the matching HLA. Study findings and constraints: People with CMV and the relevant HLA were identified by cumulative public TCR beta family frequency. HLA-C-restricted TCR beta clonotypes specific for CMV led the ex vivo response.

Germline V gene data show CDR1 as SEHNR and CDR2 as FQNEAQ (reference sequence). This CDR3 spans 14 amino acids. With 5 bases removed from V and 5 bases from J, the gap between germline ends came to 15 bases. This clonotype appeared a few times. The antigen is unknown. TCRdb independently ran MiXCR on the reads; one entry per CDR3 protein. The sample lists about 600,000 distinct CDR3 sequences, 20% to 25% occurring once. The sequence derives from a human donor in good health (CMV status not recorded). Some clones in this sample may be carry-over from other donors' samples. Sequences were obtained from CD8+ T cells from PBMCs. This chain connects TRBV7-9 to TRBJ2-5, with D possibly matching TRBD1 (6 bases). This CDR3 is CASSGRQEMETQYF. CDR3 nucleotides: TGTGCCAGCAGCGGTCGACAGGAGATGGAGACCCAGTACTTC.